These 31 T cell receptor beta chains were sequenced from one sample in a study of T cell responses to AZD1222 COVID-19 vaccine (dated by TCRdb to about 2021). Library creation used the immunoSEQ multiplex PCR assay. Sourced from immuneACCESS, this table was stored by TCRdb with only in-frame sequences that have V and J called. A share of the clones is absent; for the studies checked, an unresolved V gene accounts for under half, and the remainder has no known explanation. For this sample there are roughly 78,000 clones; about 84% appear just once. The ten largest clones capture 2.5% to 3.5% of the sample. Per the publication, the time point label means: baseline before first vaccination. This specimen was peripheral blood, taken on day 0 of AZD1222 vaccination. The receptors come from an adult in good health.

V usage is TRBV18 and J usage is TRBJ1-2, with 9 positions matching TRBD1. V lost 3 bases, J lost 1 base, and 3 bases stayed unmatched. The CDR3 runs to 15 residues. Germline V CDR1 and CDR2: KGHSH, LQKENI. This chain's CDR3 is CASSPGTGNNYGYTF. The CDR3 DNA follows: TGTGCCAGCTCACCCGGGACAGGGAATAACTATGGCTACACCTTC.

The chain links TRBV12-5 to TRBJ1-1; TRBD1 is a possible D gene (5 bases). V was cut by 2 bases and J by 0 bases, with 13 bases left in between. Germline CDR1 is LGHNT and CDR2 is FRNRAP. CDR3 size: 16 residues. CDR3 DNA sequence: TGTGCTAGTGGTTTGTGGGGGGACGCAATGAACACTGAAGCTTTCTTT. This encodes CASGLWGDAMNTEAFF.

As DNA, the CDR3 is TGTGCCAGCAGACCCAATAACTCTGGAAACACCATATATTTT. Its translation is CASRPNNSGNTIYF. The V gene is TRBV6-5, the J gene TRBJ1-3; D gene ambiguous. Germline V CDR1 and CDR2: MNHEY, SVGAGI. V shed 6 bases and J shed 0 bases, with 9 bases lying between them. CDR3 size: 14 residues.

The chain links TRBV19 to TRBJ2-7; the match to TRBD1 covers 7 bases. V trimming: 5 bases; J trimming: 7 bases; junction bases outside the gene matches: 8. This CDR3 comprises 13 residues. Germline V gives CDR1 LNHDA, CDR2 SQIVND (reference sequence). The CDR3, as DNA: TGTGCCAGTAGTCCAGGACAGGCGAGGGAGCAGTACTTC. This sequence encodes CASSPGQAREQYF.

The rearrangement joins TRBV7-8 to TRBJ2-3; perhaps TRBD1 as D (6 bases). Trimming left V 1 base short and J 4 bases short, with 18 bases between. The CDR3 is 17 amino acids. CDR1 SGHVS and CDR2 FQNEAQ come from the germline V gene. Here the CDR3 reads CASSLVYSPAGADTQYF. The CDR3 coding sequence is TGTGCCAGCAGCTTAGTGTATTCCCCAGCAGGGGCAGATACGCAGTATTTT.

The chain combines TRBV20-1 with TRBJ1-5; D gene uncertain. V lost 3 bases and J 3 bases, leaving 12 bases between the germline ends. The length of the CDR3 is 14 residues. Per the germline V gene, CDR1 is DFQATT and CDR2 is SNEGSKA (reference sequence). The CDR3 coding sequence is TGCAGTGCTAGTTGGCCAGGCGACAATCAGCCCCAGCATTTT. Its translation is CSASWPGDNQPQHF.

The chain uses TRBV4-3 and TRBJ1-5, with 7 bases lining up with TRBD1. After removal of 0 bases from V and 7 bases from J, the junction contained 15 bases not matched to a gene. There are 18 residues in the CDR3. The germline V gene has CDR1 LGHNA and CDR2 YSLEER. The CDR3 is CASSQDPPADRADQPQHF. The CDR3 bases are TGCGCCAGCAGCCAAGACCCCCCTGCTGACAGGGCAGACCAGCCCCAGCATTTT.

The chain uses TRBV27 and TRBJ2-7, with D tentatively TRBD1 (5 bases). V was clipped by 0 bases and J by 2 bases, with 11 bases between them. Germline CDR1 MNHEY, CDR2 SMNVEV (reference sequence). The CDR3 totals 15 residues. The CDR3 nucleotides are TGTGCCAGCAGTTTATCCTGGCAGGGTCCCTACGAGCAGTACTTC. Translated: CASSLSWQGPYEQYF.

V gene TRBV5-6 combines with J gene TRBJ1-3; D possibly corresponds to TRBD1 (6 bases). V lost 3 bases, J lost 3 bases, and 13 bases lay in between. Germline loops: CDR1 SGHDT, CDR2 YYEEEE. The CDR3 runs 15 residues. CDR3 residues: CASSSPTGNGNTIYF. The DNA of the CDR3 is TGTGCCAGCAGCTCGCCCACAGGGAATGGAAACACCATATATTTT. Using reference TRBV5-6 and TRBJ1-3 for the parts outside the CDR3, the full variable domain is DAGVTQSPTHLIKTRGQQVTLRCSPKSGHDTVSWYQQALGQGPQFIFQYYEEEERQRGNFPDRFSGHQFPNYSSELNVNALLLGDSALYLCASSSPTGNGNTIYFGEGSWLTVV.

J is TRBJ2-3 and V is TRBV19; the match to TRBD1 covers 8 bases. The length of the CDR3 is 15 residues. V shed 1 base, J shed 2 bases, and the junction held 2 bases outside the gene matches. Germline V gives CDR1 LNHDA, CDR2 SQIVND (reference sequence). This CDR3 is CASSIGQGATDTQYF. The CDR3 DNA is TGTGCCAGTAGTATAGGGCAGGGGGCCACAGATACGCAGTATTTT.

The chain joins TRBV11-2 to TRBJ2-3, with 7 nucleotides matching TRBD2. Germline CDR1 is SGHAT and CDR2 is FQNNGV. V shed 5 bases, J shed 3 bases, and the junction held 11 bases outside the gene matches. This CDR3 comprises 16 residues. Here the CDR3 DNA reads TGTGCCAGCAGCCGCTTGGGTGGCGGGGGTACAGATACGCAGTATTTT. This codes for CASSRLGGGGTDTQYF.

The rearrangement joins TRBV7-2 to TRBJ1-1; 11 nucleotides line up with TRBD1. The CDR3 loop spans 17 amino acids. Germline CDR1 SGHTA, CDR2 FQGNSA. With V trimmed by 4 bases and J by 1 base, 8 bases remained unmatched. The DNA of the CDR3 is TGTGCCAGCAGCTCCAGGACAGGGGGCCTGAAGAACACTGAAGCTTTCTTT. Translation: CASSSRTGGLKNTEAFF.

J is TRBJ1-5 and V is TRBV5-6, with D possibly matching TRBD1 (6 bases). Trimming took 0 bases from V and 7 from J, leaving 17 bases between them. The CDR3 extends over 16 amino acids. The V gene's germline CDR1 is SGHDT and CDR2 YYEEEE. The CDR3 is CASSLAGLQGRQPQHF. Written as DNA, the CDR3 is TGTGCCAGCAGCTTGGCCGGATTACAGGGCCGACAGCCCCAGCATTTT. Variable domain in full (rest from reference TRBV5-6 and TRBJ1-5): DAGVTQSPTHLIKTRGQQVTLRCSPKSGHDTVSWYQQALGQGPQFIFQYYEEEERQRGNFPDRFSGHQFPNYSSELNVNALLLGDSALYLCASSLAGLQGRQPQHFGDGTRLSIL.

In this sample, this clone turned up a few times. The V gene is TRBV5-5, the J gene TRBJ2-3; 7 bases are shared with TRBD1. This CDR3 region has 15 residues. With 4 bases clipped from V and 0 bases from J, the junction kept 5 bases outside the gene matches. CDR1 and CDR2 from the germline V gene are SGHKS and YYEKEE (reference sequence). The CDR3 sequence: CASSPRGSSTDTQYF. Written as DNA, the CDR3 is TGTGCCAGCAGCCCCAGGGGGTCTAGCACAGATACGCAGTATTTT.

The V gene is TRBV11-2, the J gene TRBJ1-3; no clear D. Per the germline V gene, CDR1 is SGHAT and CDR2 is FQNNGV. Deletions cut 6 bases from V and 0 bases from J, with 6 bases between. This CDR3 is built from 13 residues. The DNA of the CDR3 is TGTGCCAGCAGTCAAAACTCTGGAAACACCATATATTTT. Translation: CASSQNSGNTIYF.

This chain connects TRBV6-5 to TRBJ2-7; 10 nucleotides line up with TRBD1. Looked up from germline, CDR1 is MNHEY and CDR2 is SVGAGI. The junction had 9 bases not matched to a gene; V was cut back by 5 bases and J by 8 bases. CDR3 length: 14 amino acids. For the CDR3, the DNA is TGTGCCAGCAGTCCCGGGACAGGGGAGAGGAAGCAGTACTTC. Its translation: CASSPGTGERKQYF.

This chain joins TRBV18 and TRBJ1-5; D is ambiguous. Germline V gene lookup returns CDR1 KGHSH and CDR2 LQKENI. V was cut by 3 bases and J by 4 bases, with 16 bases left in between. The CDR3 consists of 16 residues. The CDR3 loop is CASSPRPPMDNQPQHF. In DNA, the CDR3 is TGTGCCAGCTCACCCCGACCCCCAATGGATAATCAGCCCCAGCATTTT.

This chain connects TRBV7-2 to TRBJ2-7; TRBD1 aligns across 7 bases. The CDR3 runs to 14 residues. Losses at the gene ends were 5 bases for V and 7 bases for J; bases not matched to a gene: 11. Per germline, CDR1 SGHTA and CDR2 FQGNSA. This CDR3 reads CASSLRDSPLEQYF. In DNA, the CDR3 is TGTGCCAGCAGCCTCCGGGACAGCCCTTTAGAGCAGTACTTC.

The V gene is TRBV2, the J gene TRBJ2-5; D not resolved. The CDR3 loop spans 13 amino acids. Trimming took 4 bases from V and 6 from J, leaving 12 bases between them. CDR1 is SNHLY and CDR2 is FYNNEI in the germline V gene. CDR3 residues: CASSAAGWKTQYF. The CDR3 DNA is TGTGCCAGCAGTGCGGCAGGCTGGAAGACCCAGTACTTC. Full variable domain (remainder filled in from reference TRBV2 and TRBJ2-5): EPEVTQTPSHQVTQMGQEVILRCVPISNHLYFYWYRQILGQKVEFLVSFYNNEISEKSEIFDDQFSVERPDGSNFTLKIRSTKLEDSAMYFCASSAAGWKTQYFGPGTRLLVL.

The genes are TRBV25-1 and TRBJ1-2; D gene uncertain. From germline, CDR1 is MGHDK and CDR2 SYGVNS. The CDR3 consists of 11 residues. Trimming removed 1 base at V and 7 bases at J, with 4 bases between. The CDR3 nucleotides read TGTGCCAGCAGTGAATTAGGTGGCTACACCTTC. Encoded protein: CASSELGGYTF.

The rearrangement joins TRBV7-3 to TRBJ2-1; perhaps TRBD2 as D (6 bases). V was pared by 3 bases and J by 8 bases, with 14 bases between. Per germline, CDR1 SGHTA and CDR2 FQGTGA. This CDR3 has 14 amino acids. CDR3 sequence: CASSLTGANHEQFF. CDR3 bases: TGTGCCAGCAGCTTGACGGGAGCTAACCATGAGCAGTTCTTC. The variable domain in full, completed from reference TRBV7-3 and TRBJ2-1, reads GAGVSQTPSNKVTEKGKYVELRCDPISGHTALYWYRQSLGQGPEFLIYFQGTGAADDSGLPNDRFFAVRPEGSVSTLKIQRTERGDSAVYLCASSLTGANHEQFFGPGTRLTVL.

The chain combines TRBV4-1 with TRBJ2-7, with 7 bases that match TRBD1. Germline assignment: CDR1 MGHRA and CDR2 YSYEKL. There are 19 residues in the CDR3. The trim removed 0 bases at V and 5 bases at J, leaving 19 bases unmatched. The CDR3 bases are TGCGCCAGCAGCCAAGATGCGCGGCAGGGGGTTATTCTTCTGGACGAGCAGTACTTC. Its translation is CASSQDARQGVILLDEQYF.

The J gene is TRBJ2-7, the V gene TRBV25-1; 8 nucleotides match TRBD1. Trimming at V came to 4 bases and at J to 4 bases, leaving 6 bases not matched to a gene. This CDR3 has 14 amino acids. Germline V gives CDR1 MGHDK, CDR2 SYGVNS. The CDR3 loop reads CASSAVGDRYEQYF. CDR3 bases: TGTGCCAGCAGTGCTGTGGGGGACAGGTACGAGCAGTACTTC.

The J gene is TRBJ2-1, the V gene TRBV19; D unclear. This CDR3 spans 15 amino acids. Germline CDR1 is LNHDA and CDR2 is SQIVND (reference sequence). V lost 6 bases to trimming and J lost 2 bases, with 14 bases between them. CDR3 sequence (DNA): TGTGCCAGTAGAACCTCCCCGGTAACCTACAATGAGCAGTTCTTC. The encoded protein is CASRTSPVTYNEQFF.

The V call is TRBV19, the J call TRBJ1-1, with a possible D match to TRBD1 (5 bases). The germline CDR1 and CDR2 sequences are LNHDA and SQIVND (reference sequence). The CDR3 covers 14 residues. Trimming left V 6 bases short and J 1 base short, with 12 bases between. The DNA of the CDR3 is TGTGCCAGTAGCTGGGGCAGTGGGAACACTGAAGCTTTCTTT. Encoded protein: CASSWGSGNTEAFF.

The chain recombines TRBV3-1 (or the pseudogene TRBV3-2) with TRBJ2-7, with D unresolved. The CDR3 loop spans 13 amino acids. Germline V gene lookup returns CDR1 LGHDT and CDR2 YNNKEL (reference sequence). V lost 1 base and J lost 7, with 11 bases in between. DNA of the CDR3: TGTGCCAGCAGCCAAGGGGGTTCCAGAGAGCAGTACTTC. This gives the protein CASSQGGSREQYF.

V gene TRBV18 combines with J gene TRBJ2-3, with 10 nucleotides matching TRBD1. The CDR3 runs to 15 residues. Trimming removed 3 bases from V and 4 bases from J; junction bases left unmatched: 4. Germline V gene lookup returns CDR1 KGHSH and CDR2 LQKENI. The CDR3 loop is CASSPTGGAADTQYF. The DNA for the CDR3 is TGTGCCAGCTCACCGACAGGGGGCGCGGCAGATACGCAGTATTTT.

There are a few counts of this clone. In DNA, the CDR3 is TGTGCCAGCAGCTCAAGTATAGATACGCAGTATTTT. This gives the protein CASSSSIDTQYF. The rearrangement links TRBV5-6 to TRBJ2-3; D gene ambiguous. The V end lost 3 bases, the J end lost 5 bases, and 7 bases lay between the germline ends. CDR1 SGHDT and CDR2 YYEEEE come from the germline V gene. The CDR3 runs 12 residues.

The chain recombines TRBV29-1 with TRBJ2-5; no clear D. Germline CDR1 is SQVTM and CDR2 is ANQGSEA. Trimming left V 1 base short and J 3 bases short, with 9 bases between. This CDR3 region has 13 residues. The CDR3 is CSVEGQPEETQYF. CDR3 DNA sequence: TGCAGCGTTGAAGGCCAGCCCGAAGAGACCCAGTACTTC. The full variable domain, rest sourced from reference TRBV29-1 and TRBJ2-5, is SAVISQKPSRDICQRGTSLTIQCQVDSQVTMMFWYRQQPGQSLTLIATANQGSEATYESGFVIDKFPISRPNLTFSTLTVSNMSPEDSSIYLCSVEGQPEETQYFGPGTRLLVL.

This clone was found a few times. As DNA, the CDR3 is TGCAGCGTTTTGGACGGGACAGGATCCTACGAGCAGTACTTC. Residues: CSVLDGTGSYEQYF. The chain links TRBV29-1 to TRBJ2-7; 8 bases fit TRBD1. The trim removed 5 bases at V and 1 base at J, leaving 7 bases unmatched. CDR3 length equals 14 residues. Germline V gives CDR1 SQVTM, CDR2 ANQGSEA.

The V call is TRBV5-5, the J call TRBJ2-1; D might be TRBD1 (6 bases). The germline gives CDR1 SGHKS, CDR2 YYEKEE (reference sequence). The V and J ends lost 0 bases and 10 bases respectively, with 17 bases between them. This CDR3 has 15 amino acids. DNA of the CDR3: TGTGCCAGCAGCTTGGACAGGGCTCTCAGTGCCGAGCAGTTCTTC. It encodes CASSLDRALSAEQFF.